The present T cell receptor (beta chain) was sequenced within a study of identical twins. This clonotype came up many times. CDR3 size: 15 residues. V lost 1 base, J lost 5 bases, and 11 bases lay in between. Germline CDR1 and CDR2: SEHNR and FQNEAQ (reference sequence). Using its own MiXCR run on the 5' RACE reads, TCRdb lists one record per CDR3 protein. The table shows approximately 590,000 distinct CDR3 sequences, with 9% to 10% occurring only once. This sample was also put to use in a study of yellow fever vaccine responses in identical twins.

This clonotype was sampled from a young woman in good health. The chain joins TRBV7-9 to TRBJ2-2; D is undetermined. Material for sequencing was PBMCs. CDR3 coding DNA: TGTGCCAGCAGCTTAGAAGGGATAGTAACCGGGGAGCTGTTTTTT. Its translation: CASSLEGIVTGELFF.